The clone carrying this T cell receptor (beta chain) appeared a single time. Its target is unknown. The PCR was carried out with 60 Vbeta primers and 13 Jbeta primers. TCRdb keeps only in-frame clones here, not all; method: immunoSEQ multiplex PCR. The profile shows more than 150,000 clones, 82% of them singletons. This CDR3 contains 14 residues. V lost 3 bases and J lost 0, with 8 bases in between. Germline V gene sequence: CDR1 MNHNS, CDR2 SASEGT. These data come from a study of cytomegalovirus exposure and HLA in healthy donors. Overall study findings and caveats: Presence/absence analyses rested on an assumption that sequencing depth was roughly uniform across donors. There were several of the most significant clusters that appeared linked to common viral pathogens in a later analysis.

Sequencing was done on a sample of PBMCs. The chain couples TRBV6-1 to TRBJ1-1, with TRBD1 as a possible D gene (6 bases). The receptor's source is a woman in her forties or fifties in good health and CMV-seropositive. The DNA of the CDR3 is TGTGCCAGCAGTGAGACAGGATTGAACACTGAAGCTTTCTTT. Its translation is CASSETGLNTEAFF.